This T cell receptor beta chain was identified in a study of CD8+ T cells in alopecia areata. The study's findings and limits: Lesional scalp, notably in alopecia totalis/universalis, had clonality above that of normal scalp. Scalp samples also contribute reads from the resident alphabeta T cells found in normal skin.

Germline values: CDR1 SGHDT, CDR2 YYEEEE. Trimming removed 0 bases at V and 0 bases at J, with 8 bases between. CDR3 length: 15 amino acids. In the case of this clone: Its antigen remains unidentified.

Individuals with alopecia areata gave both lesional scalp punch biopsies and peripheral blood for collection. Extracted from the samples, RNA was reverse transcribed into cDNA to serve as the sequencing template. The data were produced by immunoSEQ multiplex PCR, yet TCRdb's version contains in-frame clones alone and is incomplete. The sample has 100,000 to 130,000 clones; 50% to 60% are singletons. The rearrangement links TRBV5-6 to TRBJ2-3; D may be TRBD2 (6 bases). Specimen: NKG2D-low CD8+ T cells sorted from blood. The sequence derives from a human donor with alopecia areata. The CDR3 protein is CASSLGRGSTDTQYF. The CDR3 coding sequence is TGTGCCAGCAGCTTGGGGCGGGGTAGCACAGATACGCAGTATTTT.